A selection of T cell receptor beta chains follows, all from one sample in a study of OX40 agonist ivuxolimab in advanced cancers. Here immunoSEQ multiplex PCR was the method, and the copy in TCRdb shows in-frame clones only, minus some. The profile shows about 100,000 clones, under 95% of them singletons. The sequences come from CD4+ or CD8+ T cells sorted from blood, collected in a trial of the OX40 agonist ivuxolimab. The receptor set was obtained from an adult with an advanced solid tumor such as melanoma, head and neck, liver or kidney cancer. CDR3s include the opening cysteine and the closing phenylalanine or tryptophan. The D gene is left open where the match is weak. The size field is filled for only some rows; it gives once, few, many or a size class.

CDR3: CASSQIGDSNQPQHF
DNA: TGTGCCAGCTCACAAATTGGGGACAGCAATCAGCCCCAGCATTTT
J: TRBJ1-5
size: -
D: -
V: TRBV18

CDR3: CASSLNPPGFNQPQHF
DNA: TGTGCCAGCAGTCTAAACCCCCCAGGCTTCAATCAGCCCCAGCATTTT
J: TRBJ1-5
size: once
D: -
V: TRBV28

CDR3: CASSLRPGTYYGYTF
DNA: TGTGCCAGCAGTTTACGTCCAGGGACTTACTATGGCTACACCTTC
J: TRBJ1-2
size: -
D: -
V: TRBV28

CDR3: CASSPGGAGNTIYF
DNA: TGTGCCAGCAGCCCAGGGGGCGCTGGAAACACCATATATTTT
J: TRBJ1-3
size: -
D: TRBD1
V: TRBV5-4

CDR3: CASNSGTLILYQETQYF
DNA: TGTGCCAGTAACAGTGGAACCTTAATACTGTACCAAGAGACCCAGTACTTC
J: TRBJ2-5
size: -
D: -
V: TRBV19

CDR3: CASSELDRMNTEAFF
DNA: TGTGCCAGCAGTGAATTGGACCGTATGAACACTGAAGCTTTCTTT
J: TRBJ1-1
size: -
D: -
V: TRBV2

CDR3: CASSEPPDSYEQYF
DNA: TGCGCCAGCAGTGAGCCCCCAGATTCCTACGAGCAGTACTTC
J: TRBJ2-7
size: -
D: -
V: TRBV10-1

CDR3: CASSVKQGNYGYTF
DNA: TGTGCCAGCAGTGTTAAACAGGGGAACTATGGCTACACCTTC
J: TRBJ1-2
size: -
D: TRBD1
V: TRBV6-1

CDR3: CASSLEQGSDEQFF
DNA: TGTGCCAGCAGCTTGGAACAGGGTAGCGATGAGCAGTTCTTC
J: TRBJ2-1
size: few
D: -
V: TRBV5-4

CDR3: CASSPRAAGVGNEQFF
DNA: TGCGCCAGCAGCCCACGGGCAGCGGGAGTTGGCAATGAGCAGTTCTTC
J: TRBJ2-1
size: -
D: TRBD2
V: TRBV5-1

CDR3: CAWSGLAGLTDTQYF
DNA: TGTGCCTGGAGTGGGTTAGCGGGGCTCACAGATACGCAGTATTTT
J: TRBJ2-3
size: -
D: TRBD2
V: TRBV30

CDR3: CASSFLAGGGRDYNEQFF
DNA: TGTGCCAGCAGCTTCCTAGCGGGTGGCGGGAGGGATTACAATGAGCAGTTCTTC
J: TRBJ2-1
size: -
D: TRBD2
V: TRBV7-2

CDR3: CASSPGTSSYEQYF
DNA: TGTGCCAGCAGCCCGGGGACGAGCTCCTACGAGCAGTACTTC
J: TRBJ2-7
size: -
D: -
V: TRBV7-9

CDR3: CSVERDGNIQYF
DNA: TGCAGCGTTGAGCGGGACGGTAACATTCAGTACTTC
J: TRBJ2-4
size: -
D: -
V: TRBV29-1

CDR3: CASSNPGTSTDTQYF
DNA: TGTGCCAGCAGTAATCCCGGGACTAGCACAGATACGCAGTATTTT
J: TRBJ2-3
size: -
D: -
V: TRBV28

CDR3: CASSRGVQGTDTQYF
DNA: TGCGCCAGCAGCCGGGGGGTCCAGGGTACAGATACGCAGTATTTT
J: TRBJ2-3
size: -
D: TRBD2
V: TRBV5-1

CDR3: CASSLNYGEQYF
DNA: TGTGCCAGCAGCTTGAACTATGGGGAGCAGTACTTC
J: TRBJ2-7
size: -
D: -
V: TRBV5-4

CDR3: CASSLNEGPDQPQHF
DNA: TGTGCCAGCAGCCTAAATGAGGGGCCGGACCAGCCCCAGCATTTT
J: TRBJ1-5
size: -
D: -
V: TRBV6-4

CDR3: CASSLELGYGWNTEAFF
DNA: TGTGCCAGCAGCTTAGAGCTAGGGTACGGATGGAACACTGAAGCTTTCTTT
J: TRBJ1-1
size: -
D: -
V: TRBV11-2

CDR3: CASSLDRGSSGANVLTF
DNA: TGTGCCAGCAGCTTGGACAGGGGGAGCTCTGGGGCCAACGTCCTGACTTTC
J: TRBJ2-6
size: -
D: TRBD1
V: TRBV5-4

CDR3: CASSFRVDEQFF
DNA: TGTGCCAGCAGCTTCAGGGTCGATGAGCAGTTCTTC
J: TRBJ2-1
size: -
D: -
V: TRBV7-9

CDR3: CASTYRGLTYEQYF
DNA: TGTGCCAGCACCTACAGGGGGCTTACCTACGAGCAGTACTTC
J: TRBJ2-7
size: -
D: TRBD1
V: TRBV28

CDR3: CASSLHGTSQETQYF
DNA: TGTGCCAGCAGCCTCCATGGGACAAGCCAAGAGACCCAGTACTTC
J: TRBJ2-5
size: -
D: -
V: TRBV6-4

CDR3: CSVSRGEDTDTQYF
DNA: TGCAGCGTTTCAAGGGGGGAGGACACAGATACGCAGTATTTT
J: TRBJ2-3
size: -
D: -
V: TRBV29-1

CDR3: CASSSGTATYEQYF
DNA: TGTGCCAGCAGTTCGGGGACAGCGACCTACGAGCAGTACTTC
J: TRBJ2-7
size: -
D: TRBD1
V: TRBV28

CDR3: CASSFNDQSYTF
DNA: TGCGCCAGCAGCTTCAATGACCAAAGCTACACCTTC
J: TRBJ1-2
size: once
D: -
V: TRBV5-1

CDR3: CASSSDEDRVNEKLFF
DNA: TGTGCCAGCAGTTCTGACGAGGACAGGGTTAATGAAAAACTGTTTTTT
J: TRBJ1-4
size: -
D: TRBD1
V: TRBV11-3

CDR3: CASSRNRGQGNTIYF
DNA: TGTGCCAGCAGCCGCAACAGGGGGCAGGGAAACACCATATATTTT
J: TRBJ1-3
size: -
D: TRBD1
V: TRBV6-5

CDR3: CASSYGGVQSNTIYF
DNA: TGTGCCAGCAGTTACGGAGGAGTCCAGTCGAACACCATATATTTT
J: TRBJ1-3
size: -
D: -
V: TRBV6-5

CDR3: CASSESTEGNTEAFF
DNA: TGTGCCAGCAGTGAATCGACGGAGGGGAACACTGAAGCTTTCTTT
J: TRBJ1-1
size: -
D: -
V: TRBV6-1

CDR3: CASSIYLAGNNEQFF
DNA: TGTGCCAGTAGTATATATCTAGCGGGCAACAATGAGCAGTTCTTC
J: TRBJ2-1
size: -
D: TRBD2
V: TRBV19

CDR3: CASSRQGLGNQPQHF
DNA: TGTGCCAGTTCGAGACAGGGGTTGGGCAATCAGCCCCAGCATTTT
J: TRBJ1-5
size: -
D: TRBD1
V: TRBV19

CDR3: CASSLITSGSLGNEQFF
DNA: TGTGCCAGCAGCTTAATCACTAGCGGGAGCTTGGGGAATGAGCAGTTCTTC
J: TRBJ2-1
size: -
D: TRBD2
V: TRBV7-8

CDR3: CASSKDRNLNTEAFF
DNA: TGCGCCAGCAGCAAGGACAGGAACCTTAACACTGAAGCTTTCTTT
J: TRBJ1-1
size: -
D: TRBD1
V: TRBV4-1

CDR3: CASSPRTGKETQYF
DNA: TGTGCCAGCTCACCACGGACAGGCAAAGAGACCCAGTACTTC
J: TRBJ2-5
size: -
D: TRBD1
V: TRBV18

CDR3: CASRDSENTEAFF
DNA: TGCGCCAGCCGGGACAGCGAGAACACTGAAGCTTTCTTT
J: TRBJ1-1
size: -
D: TRBD1
V: TRBV5-1

CDR3: CASTGGDIQYF
DNA: TGTGCCAGCACAGGGGGGGACATTCAGTACTTC
J: TRBJ2-4
size: once
D: -
V: TRBV2

CDR3: CASSISTQETQYF
DNA: TGTGCCAGTAGTATTTCGACCCAAGAGACCCAGTACTTC
J: TRBJ2-5
size: -
D: -
V: TRBV19

CDR3: CAISDDWQPQHF
DNA: TGTGCCATCAGTGATGACTGGCAGCCCCAGCATTTT
J: TRBJ1-5
size: -
D: -
V: TRBV10-3

CDR3: CASSTDRPGYTF
DNA: TGTGCCAGCAGTACGGACAGGCCTGGCTACACCTTC
J: TRBJ1-2
size: -
D: TRBD1
V: TRBV6-6

CDR3: CASSLTGIVTEAFF
DNA: TGCGCCAGCAGCTTGACAGGGATCGTCACTGAAGCTTTCTTT
J: TRBJ1-1
size: -
D: -
V: TRBV5-1

CDR3: CASSPGPPGNTIYF
DNA: TGTGCCAGCAGTCCAGGGCCGCCTGGAAACACCATATATTTT
J: TRBJ1-3
size: -
D: -
V: TRBV6-6

CDR3: CASSLAATNEKLFF
DNA: TGCGCCAGCAGCTTGGCGGCAACTAATGAAAAACTGTTTTTT
J: TRBJ1-4
size: -
D: -
V: TRBV5-1

CDR3: CASSEGGNGQYF
DNA: TGCGCCAGCAGTGAAGGGGGCAACGGTCAGTATTTT
J: TRBJ2-3
size: -
D: TRBD1
V: TRBV10-1

CDR3: CASSSGLAGGPGAGELFF
DNA: TGCGCCAGCAGTTCGGGACTAGCGGGAGGGCCCGGGGCCGGGGAGCTGTTTTTT
J: TRBJ2-2
size: -
D: TRBD2
V: TRBV10-1

CDR3: CASSVEGTEAFF
DNA: TGTGCCAGCAGCGTAGAAGGGACTGAAGCTTTCTTT
J: TRBJ1-1
size: -
D: -
V: TRBV9

CDR3: CASSSFYEQFF
DNA: TGTGCCAGCAGCTCCTTTTATGAGCAGTTCTTC
J: TRBJ2-1
size: once
D: -
V: TRBV7-9